This paragraph reports one T cell receptor (beta chain). The sample originates from a study of Ad26.COV2.S vaccination and SARS-CoV-2 variants. Study-level background: The authors gave Ad26.COV2.S intramuscularly, either once or twice 56 days apart.

Profiled with immunoSEQ multiplex PCR; TCRdb holds only in-frame clones, not every one. Of some 500,000 clones detected, 85% to 90% appear once; the ten largest clones hold about 2.7%. This sample's treatment: some 20 received Ad26.COV2.S at low or high dose, single or two shots; roughly five received placebo; per-sample allocation not given. It was on day 63 after the first vaccine or placebo injection that samples were taken. The sample was peripheral blood, taken in a trial of Ad26.COV2.S vaccine versus placebo. The sequence came from a person between 18 and 65 years old who received the Ad26.COV2.S COVID-19 vaccine or a placebo.

Written as DNA, the CDR3 is TGTGCCAGTAGGGTGAGCGGGAGGGGTTATGCGGAGCAGTTCTTC. Protein sequence: CASRVSGRGYAEQFF. The chain has TRBV19 and TRBJ2-1; 10 bases line up with TRBD2. J was trimmed by 10 bases and V by 6 bases; bases with no gene match: 12. Germline values: CDR1 LNHDA, CDR2 SQIVND (reference sequence). The CDR3 runs to 15 residues. Full variable domain (remainder filled in from reference TRBV19 and TRBJ2-1): DGGITQSPKYLFRKEGQNVTLSCEQNLNHDAMYWYRQDPGQGLRLIYYSQIVNDFQKGDIAEGYSVSREKKESFPLTVTSAQKNPTAFYLCASRVSGRGYAEQFFGPGTRLTVL.